These T cell receptor beta chains were read from a single sample in a study of regulatory T cells in long-lasting Graves disease. MiXCR was run by TCRdb on the multiplex PCR reads, yielding one entry per CDR3 protein. Here the sample spans a few hundred thousand distinct CDR3 sequences, about 12% being singletons. The same data also went into a second study, on T cells in Graves' hyperthyroidism and ophthalmopathy.

The sequences come from peripheral blood mononuclear cells (PBMCs), collected at new diagnosis, from a patient treated with antithyroid drugs. The receptors come from a woman aged 18 to 35 with Graves disease. Both conserved end residues are part of each CDR3. A D gene is named only where the DNA matches it firmly. Only some rows state a clone size, as once, few, many or a class for expanded clones.

len	v_gene	d_gene	abundance	j_gene	CDR3nt	CDR3aa
14	TRBV25-1	-	many	TRBJ2-7	TGTGCCAGCAGTGAAGTCGGTGGGTCCTACGAGCAGTACTTC	CASSEVGGSYEQYF
16	TRBV6-5	TRBD2	many	TRBJ2-1	TGTGCCAGCAGTTACTCACCTAGCGGGAGGGGCAATGAGCAGTTCTTC	CASSYSPSGRGNEQFF
14	TRBV3-1	TRBD1	many	TRBJ2-1	TGTGCCAGCAGCCAAGAGCCGGGACAGGGTCAGCAGTTCTTC	CASSQEPGQGQQFF
13	TRBV4-3	-	few	TRBJ2-2	TGCGCCAGCAGCCCGGGACCGGGTAGCGTGCTGTTTTTT	CASSPGPGSVLFF
14	TRBV29-1	-	few	TRBJ1-1	TGCAGCGTTGAGCGGAAAAACACCCCCACTGAAGCTTTCTTT	CSVERKNTPTEAFF
16	TRBV12-3/TRBV12-4	-	many	TRBJ1-1	TGTGCCAGCAGTCCCCGGCGGGGGTGGGGGGGGACTGAAGCTTTCTTT	CASSPRRGWGGTEAFF
20	TRBV2	TRBD2	many	TRBJ2-1	TGTGCCAGCAGCTACAACAAACTAGCGGGAGGGGACAGGTCCTACAATGAGCAGTTCTTC	CASSYNKLAGGDRSYNEQFF
14	TRBV19	-	few	TRBJ1-6	TGTGCCAGTACCCGGTCCGATTTCGGCACCCCCCTCCACTTT	CASTRSDFGTPLHF
14	TRBV19	TRBD1	many	TRBJ1-1	TGTGCCAGTAGTATAGTGCCCTTCCGGGACAGTGCTTTCTTT	CASSIVPFRDSAFF
19	TRBV20-1	-	many	TRBJ2-3	TGCAGTGCTAGAGTTATACGGGGCACCGCTCCCCTGAGCACAGATACGCAGTATTTT	CSARVIRGTAPLSTDTQYF
16	TRBV28	TRBD1	many	TRBJ2-1	TGTGCCAGCACTCGTCTCAGAGGACAGGAGCACAATGAGCAGTTCTTC	CASTRLRGQEHNEQFF
15	TRBV27	TRBD2	many	TRBJ2-1	TGTGCCAGCAGTTTACTAGCGGGAGGGTTCGATGAGCAGTTCTTC	CASSLLAGGFDEQFF
14	TRBV18	-	many	TRBJ2-7	TGTGCCAGCTCACCGACTATTCAGGGTCGCGAGCAGTACTTC	CASSPTIQGREQYF
13	TRBV6-1	-	many	TRBJ2-1	TGTGCCAGCACCCGACAGGCCTACAATGAGCAGTTCTTC	CASTRQAYNEQFF
15	TRBV19	TRBD2	many	TRBJ2-7	TGTGCCAGTAGTATAACTGCGGGAGGCCTCTACGAGCAGTACTTC	CASSITAGGLYEQYF
15	TRBV27	-	many	TRBJ1-3	TGTGCCAGCAGTTCGGACAGACGCTCTGGAAACACCATATATTTT	CASSSDRRSGNTIYF
14	TRBV27	TRBD1	many	TRBJ1-4	TGTGCCAGCAGGAAGACAGGGTTGTCTGAAAAACTGTTTTTT	CASRKTGLSEKLFF
14	TRBV6-5	-	-	TRBJ1-6	TGTGCCAGCAGTTACTCGATTATTGCCTCACCCCTCCACTTT	CASSYSIIASPLHF